A selection of T cell receptor beta chains follows, all from one sample in a study of T cells in Graves' hyperthyroidism and ophthalmopathy. TCRdb ran MiXCR on the multiplex PCR reads and lists one entry per CDR3 protein. There are hundreds of thousands of distinct CDR3 sequences in the sample; about 14% occur only once, and around an eighth lies in the top ten. The material sequenced was blood. Receptor source: a woman in her forties or fifties with Graves' ophthalmopathy. Each CDR3 is given with its conserved first and last residue. A D gene is named only where the DNA matches it firmly. Clone size, where shown, is once, few, many, or a class for clones that have expanded.

>10|.|TRBV2|.|TRBJ1-2
TGTGCCAGCTTGGACTATGGCTACACCTTC
CASLDYGYTF
>16|many|TRBV7-3|TRBD1|TRBJ2-3
TGTGCCAACCGGGCGTGGGACAGGGGGCCCACAGATACGCAGTATTTT
CANRAWDRGPTDTQYF
>17|.|TRBV6-2/TRBV6-3|TRBD1|TRBJ2-6
TGTGCCAGCAGTTCCTGGACAGGGGGAACTGGGGCCAACGTCCTGACTTTC
CASSSWTGGTGANVLTF
>14|many|TRBV6-2/TRBV6-3|TRBD2|TRBJ2-5
TGTGCCAGCAGGGGTAGCGGGATGCCGGAGACCCAGTACTTC
CASRGSGMPETQYF
>13|.|TRBV27|.|TRBJ2-5
TGTGCCAGCAGCGCGCGAAACCAAGAGACCCAGTACTTC
CASSARNQETQYF
>13|few|TRBV5-5|.|TRBJ1-4
TGTGCCAGCATGGATTGGGCTAGAGAAAAACTGTTTTTT
CASMDWAREKLFF
>16|.|TRBV4-3|TRBD2|TRBJ2-2
TGCGCCAGCAGCCAAGCGGGGGGAATGAACACCGGGGAGCTGTTTTTT
CASSQAGGMNTGELFF
>16|few|TRBV20-1|TRBD1|TRBJ2-7
TGCAGTGCTAGAGATATGTATGGGACAGATACCTACGAGCAGTACTTC
CSARDMYGTDTYEQYF
>15|.|TRBV28|.|TRBJ1-6
TGTGTCAGCACCCCCTTCCTCGGGCCGGATTCACCCCTCCACTTT
CVSTPFLGPDSPLHF
>15|.|TRBV27|.|TRBJ2-7
TGTGCCAGCAGTCGGGGGAACATCCCCTCCTACGAGCAGTACTTC
CASSRGNIPSYEQYF
>12|.|TRBV28|TRBD2|TRBJ2-7
TGTGCCAGCATTACTAGCGGGGTCGAGCAGTACTTC
CASITSGVEQYF
>17|.|TRBV15|.|TRBJ1-5
TGTGCCACCAGCAGAGATCTTAGGACAGAAATGAATCAGCCCCAGCATTTT
CATSRDLRTEMNQPQHF
>14|many|TRBV6-1|.|TRBJ1-1
TGTGCCAGCAGTGAAAGGTGGAGGGGGACTGAAGCTTTCTTT
CASSERWRGTEAFF
>14|.|TRBV30|.|TRBJ2-1
TGTGCCTGGAGTCCACTCGGTGGGGGTTATGAGCAGTTCTTC
CAWSPLGGGYEQFF
>12|.|TRBV6-1|.|TRBJ1-1
TGTGCCAGCAGTCCTCGGGAGGGTAAGGCTTTCTTT
CASSPREGKAFF
>11|few|TRBV20-1|.|TRBJ1-1
TGCAGTGCCCCTATGGGGGGGTTGGCTTTCTTT
CSAPMGGLAFF
>14|many|TRBV6-1|.|TRBJ2-1
TGTGCCAGCAGTCCCTGGGGGCAGGGCAATGAGCAGTTCTTC
CASSPWGQGNEQFF
>14|many|TRBV7-3|.|TRBJ2-2
TGTGCCAGCAGCTCCTCGGGGGGCCGCGGGGAGCTGTTTTTT
CASSSSGGRGELFF
>17|few|TRBV4-3|TRBD1|TRBJ2-7
TGCGCCAGCAGCCAATTCGGAGTGGGACAGGCCCCCTACGAGCAGTACTTC
CASSQFGVGQAPYEQYF
>14|few|TRBV27|.|TRBJ2-7
TGTGCCAGCAGTTTTAGTCACGGAGACTACGAGCAGTACTTC
CASSFSHGDYEQYF
>12|many|TRBV28|.|TRBJ1-2
TGTGCCAGCAGTTCCAGGGGTTGGGGCTACACCTTC
CASSSRGWGYTF
>14|many|TRBV24-1|TRBD1|TRBJ2-1
TGTGCCACCAGTGGACAGGGGAACTACAATGAGCAGTTCTTC
CATSGQGNYNEQFF
>14|.|TRBV15|.|TRBJ1-6
TGTGCCACCAGCAGAGCTGTGGGGAATTCACCCCTCCACTTT
CATSRAVGNSPLHF
>12|many|TRBV29-1|.|TRBJ2-5
TGCAGCGTTGAGCCCAGCCAAGAGACCCAGTACTTC
CSVEPSQETQYF
>14|many|TRBV30|.|TRBJ2-6
TGTGCCTGGAGTGTCAGCTCTGGGGCCAACGTCCTGACTTTC
CAWSVSSGANVLTF
>17|many|TRBV7-2|.|TRBJ1-3
TGTGCCAGCAGCTTAGCGGGTTGGGCGCAAACTGGAAACACCATATATTTT
CASSLAGWAQTGNTIYF
>14|.|TRBV30|TRBD2|TRBJ2-2
TGTGCCTGGAGTGTGAGCGGGAGGGCCGGGGAGCTGTTTTTT
CAWSVSGRAGELFF
>15|.|TRBV9|.|TRBJ2-3
TGTGCCAGCAGCGCAAGGTGGGGTCGCACAGATACGCAGTATTTT
CASSARWGRTDTQYF
>15|many|TRBV20-1|TRBD2|TRBJ2-3
TGCAGTGCTAGTAACCCTAGCGGGAGGCGAGATACGCAGTATTTT
CSASNPSGRRDTQYF
>15|few|TRBV10-3|TRBD1|TRBJ1-2
TGTGCCATCAGTGACTGGGACAGGGGGTATGATGGCTACACCTTC
CAISDWDRGYDGYTF
>15|.|TRBV10-2|.|TRBJ1-5
TGCGCCAGCAGTGAATCCGGGGGCGCCTATCAGCCCCAGCATTTT
CASSESGGAYQPQHF
>16|few|TRBV12-5|TRBD1|TRBJ2-7
TGTGCTAGTGGTTTCTCCGGGACAGGGAGCTCCTACGAGCAGTACTTC
CASGFSGTGSSYEQYF
>12|few|TRBV29-1|.|TRBJ1-1
TGCAGCGTCTCCCGGGAGAACACTGAAGCTTTCTTT
CSVSRENTEAFF
>15|few|TRBV27|TRBD1|TRBJ2-7
TGTGCCAGCAGTTTAGGGACAGGGGGCGGTTACGAGCAGTACTTC
CASSLGTGGGYEQYF
>12|few|TRBV3-1|.|TRBJ2-7
TGTGCCAGCAGCCGCCCGAACTACGAGCAGTACTTC
CASSRPNYEQYF
>17|many|TRBV12-3/TRBV12-4|.|TRBJ2-3
TGTGCCAGCAGTCCGAGCTTGGGACCGAGTAGCACAGATACGCAGTATTTT
CASSPSLGPSSTDTQYF
>14|few|TRBV4-2|.|TRBJ2-7
TGTGCCAGCAGCCAAGATACACTTCCCCACGAGCAGTACTTC
CASSQDTLPHEQYF
>14|many|TRBV20-1|TRBD1|TRBJ2-4
TGCAGTGCTAGCTCGCAGGGGGCTAAAAACATTCAGTACTTC
CSASSQGAKNIQYF
>12|few|TRBV20-1|TRBD1|TRBJ2-7
TGCAGTGCTAGGTCGGGACAGTACGAGCAGTACTTC
CSARSGQYEQYF
>16|.|TRBV5-1|.|TRBJ1-6
TGCGCCAGCAGCTTGGGTCAGGGCCCTCTTAATTCACCCCTCCACTTT
CASSLGQGPLNSPLHF
>12|many|TRBV6-2/TRBV6-3|.|TRBJ2-7
TGTGCCAGCAGTTACGTGGGAAACGAGCAGTACTTC
CASSYVGNEQYF
>15|.|TRBV20-1|TRBD2|TRBJ2-1
TGCAGTGCACCTTGGGGGACTAGCGATTACAATGAGCAGTTCTTC
CSAPWGTSDYNEQFF
>13|.|TRBV4-1|.|TRBJ1-1
TGCGCCAGCAGCCAAGTTGCCGGAGCTGAAGCTTTCTTT
CASSQVAGAEAFF
>15|few|TRBV30|.|TRBJ1-6
TGTGCCTGGAGTGCCGTTAGTCCTTATGAGTCACCCCTCCACTTT
CAWSAVSPYESPLHF
>11|many|TRBV20-1|.|TRBJ2-3
TGCAGTGCTCCCGGTTTGGATACGCAGTATTTT
CSAPGLDTQYF
>16|many|TRBV7-8|.|TRBJ2-2
TGTGCCAGCAGCTTCGCTAGCGCTATCAGGGTCGGGGAGCTGTTTTTT
CASSFASAIRVGELFF
>13|many|TRBV10-3|.|TRBJ2-5
TGTGCCATCAGTGCCGGAACCCAAGAGACCCAGTACTTC
CAISAGTQETQYF
>18|.|TRBV4-3|TRBD2|TRBJ2-1
TGCGCCAGCAGCCAAGATATCACGCGGGAGCGGTCCTACAATGAGCAGTTCTTC
CASSQDITRERSYNEQFF
>14|many|TRBV6-2/TRBV6-3|.|TRBJ2-5
TGTGCCAGCAGTTACTCCCGGAACCAAGAGACCCAGTACTTC
CASSYSRNQETQYF
>16|many|TRBV7-9|TRBD1|TRBJ2-2
TGTGCCAGCAGCTCTGGACAGGGAGTTGGCACCGGGGAGCTGTTTTTT
CASSSGQGVGTGELFF
>18|few|TRBV4-3|TRBD2|TRBJ2-5
TGCGCCAGCAGCCAAGTTAGGGCGGGAGTGGCCCTAGGGGAGACCCAGTACTTC
CASSQVRAGVALGETQYF